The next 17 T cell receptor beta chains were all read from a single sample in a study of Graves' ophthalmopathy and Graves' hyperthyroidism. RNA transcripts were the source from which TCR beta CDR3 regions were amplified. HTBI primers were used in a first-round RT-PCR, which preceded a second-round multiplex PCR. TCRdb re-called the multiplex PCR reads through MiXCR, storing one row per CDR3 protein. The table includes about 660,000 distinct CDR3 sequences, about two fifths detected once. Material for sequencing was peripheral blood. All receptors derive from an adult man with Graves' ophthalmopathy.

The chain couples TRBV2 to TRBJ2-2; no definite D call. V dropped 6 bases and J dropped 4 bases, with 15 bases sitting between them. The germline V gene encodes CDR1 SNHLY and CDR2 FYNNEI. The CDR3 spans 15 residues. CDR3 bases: TGTGCCAGCAGCTGGGATCCAACCTTCACCGGGGAGCTGTTTTTT. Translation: CASSWDPTFTGELFF.

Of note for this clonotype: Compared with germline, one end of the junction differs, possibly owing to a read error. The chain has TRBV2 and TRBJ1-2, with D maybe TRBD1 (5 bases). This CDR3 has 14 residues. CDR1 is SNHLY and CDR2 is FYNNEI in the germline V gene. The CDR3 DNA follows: TGTCCCAGCAGCTCGCCAGGGAGCACCTATGGCTACACCTTC. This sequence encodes CPSSSPGSTYGYTF.

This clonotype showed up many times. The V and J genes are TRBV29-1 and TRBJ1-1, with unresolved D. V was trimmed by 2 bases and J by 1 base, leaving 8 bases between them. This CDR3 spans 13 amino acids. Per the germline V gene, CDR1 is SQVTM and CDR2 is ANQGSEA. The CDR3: CSVESPENTEAFF. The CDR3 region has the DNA TGCAGCGTTGAATCCCCCGAGAACACTGAAGCTTTCTTT.

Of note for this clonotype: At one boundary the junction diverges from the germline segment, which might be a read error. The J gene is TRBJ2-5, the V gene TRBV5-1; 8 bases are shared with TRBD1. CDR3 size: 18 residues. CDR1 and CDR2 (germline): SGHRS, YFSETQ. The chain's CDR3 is CASSLYGDRWGISETRYF. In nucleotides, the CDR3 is TGCGCCAGCAGCTTGTATGGGGACAGGTGGGGAATCAGTGAGACCCGGTACTTC.

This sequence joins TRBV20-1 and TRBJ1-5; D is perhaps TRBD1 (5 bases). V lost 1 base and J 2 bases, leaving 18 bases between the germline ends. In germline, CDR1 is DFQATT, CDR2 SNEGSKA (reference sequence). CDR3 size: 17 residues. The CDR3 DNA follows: TGCAGTGCTAGAGTTAGAGGGGAAAGATTTGGCAATCAGCCCCAGCATTTT. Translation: CSARVRGERFGNQPQHF.

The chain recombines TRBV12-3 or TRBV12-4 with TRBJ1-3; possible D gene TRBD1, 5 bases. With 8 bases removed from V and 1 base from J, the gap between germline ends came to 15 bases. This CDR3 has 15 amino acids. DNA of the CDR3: TGTGCCAGCTCCCGGTTCGGGGGGTCTGGAAACACCATATATTTT. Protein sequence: CASSRFGGSGNTIYF.

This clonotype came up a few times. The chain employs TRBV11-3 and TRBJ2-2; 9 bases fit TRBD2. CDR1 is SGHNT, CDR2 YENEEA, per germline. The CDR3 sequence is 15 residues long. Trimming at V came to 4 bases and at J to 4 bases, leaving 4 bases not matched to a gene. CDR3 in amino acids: CASSSLAGSTGELFF. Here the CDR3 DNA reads TGTGCCAGCAGCTCGCTAGCGGGGAGCACCGGGGAGCTGTTTTTT. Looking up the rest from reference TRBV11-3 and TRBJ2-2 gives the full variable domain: EAGVVQSPRYKIIEKKQPVAFWCNPISGHNTLYWYLQNLGQGPELLIRYENEEAVDDSQLPKDRFSAERLKGVDSTLKIQPAELGDSAVYLCASSSLAGSTGELFFGEGSRLTVL.

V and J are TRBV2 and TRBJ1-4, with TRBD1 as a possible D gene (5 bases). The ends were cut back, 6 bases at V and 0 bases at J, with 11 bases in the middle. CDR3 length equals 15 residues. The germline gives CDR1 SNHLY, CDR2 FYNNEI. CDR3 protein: CASRRGGATNEKLFF. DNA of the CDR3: TGTGCCAGCAGACGCGGGGGAGCAACTAATGAAAAACTGTTTTTT.

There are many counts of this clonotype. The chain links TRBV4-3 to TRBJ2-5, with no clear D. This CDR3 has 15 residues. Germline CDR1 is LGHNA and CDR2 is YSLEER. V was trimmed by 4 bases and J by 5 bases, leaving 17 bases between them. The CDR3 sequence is CASSPLGARAETQYF. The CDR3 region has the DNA TGCGCCAGCAGCCCCCTGGGCGCCCGGGCGGAGACCCAGTACTTC.

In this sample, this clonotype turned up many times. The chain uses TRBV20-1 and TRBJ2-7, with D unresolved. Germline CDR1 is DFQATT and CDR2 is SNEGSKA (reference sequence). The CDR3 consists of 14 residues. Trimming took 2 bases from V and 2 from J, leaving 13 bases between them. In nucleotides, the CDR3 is TGCAGTGCTAGAACGCCAGGCGGAACCTACGAGCAGTACTTC. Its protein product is CSARTPGGTYEQYF.

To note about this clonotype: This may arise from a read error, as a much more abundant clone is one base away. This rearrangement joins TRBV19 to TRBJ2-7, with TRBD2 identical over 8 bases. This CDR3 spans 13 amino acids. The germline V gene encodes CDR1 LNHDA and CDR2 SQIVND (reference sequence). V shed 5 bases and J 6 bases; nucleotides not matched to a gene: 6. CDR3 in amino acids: CASSGGLAAEQYF. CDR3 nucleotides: TGTGCCAGTAGTGGAGGACTAGCTGCCGAGCAGTACTTC.

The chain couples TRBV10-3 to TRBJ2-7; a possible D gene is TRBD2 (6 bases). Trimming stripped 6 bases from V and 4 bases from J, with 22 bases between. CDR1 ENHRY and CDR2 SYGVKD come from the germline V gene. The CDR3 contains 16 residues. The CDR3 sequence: CAIRYNRDSRNYEQYF. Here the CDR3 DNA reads TGTGCCATCAGGTACAACCGGGACTCAAGAAATTACGAGCAGTACTTC.

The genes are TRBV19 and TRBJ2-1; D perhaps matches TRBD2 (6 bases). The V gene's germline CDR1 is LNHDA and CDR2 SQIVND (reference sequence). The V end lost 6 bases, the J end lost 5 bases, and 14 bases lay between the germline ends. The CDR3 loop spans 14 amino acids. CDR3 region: CASSIRRGDNEQFF. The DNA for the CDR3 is TGTGCCAGTAGCATCCGGCGGGGCGACAATGAGCAGTTCTTC.

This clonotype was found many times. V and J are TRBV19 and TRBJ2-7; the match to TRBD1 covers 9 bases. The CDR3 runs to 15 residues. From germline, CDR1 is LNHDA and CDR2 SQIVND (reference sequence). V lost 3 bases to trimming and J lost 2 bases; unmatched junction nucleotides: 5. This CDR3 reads CASSISGQGTYEQYF. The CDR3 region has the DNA TGTGCCAGTAGTATCTCAGGACAGGGGACCTACGAGCAGTACTTC.

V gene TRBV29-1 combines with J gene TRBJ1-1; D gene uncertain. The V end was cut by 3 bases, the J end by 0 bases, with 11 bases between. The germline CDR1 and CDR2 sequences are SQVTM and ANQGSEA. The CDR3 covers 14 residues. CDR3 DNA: TGCAGCGTTGATAACCGGGTGATGAACACTGAAGCTTTCTTT. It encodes CSVDNRVMNTEAFF.

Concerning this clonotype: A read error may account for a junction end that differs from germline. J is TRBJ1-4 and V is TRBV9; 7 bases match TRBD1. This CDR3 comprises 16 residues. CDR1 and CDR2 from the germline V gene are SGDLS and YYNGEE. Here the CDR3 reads CASSVGRTGPDEKLLF. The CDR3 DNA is TGTGCCAGCAGCGTAGGCAGGACAGGACCGGATGAAAAATTGCTTTTT.

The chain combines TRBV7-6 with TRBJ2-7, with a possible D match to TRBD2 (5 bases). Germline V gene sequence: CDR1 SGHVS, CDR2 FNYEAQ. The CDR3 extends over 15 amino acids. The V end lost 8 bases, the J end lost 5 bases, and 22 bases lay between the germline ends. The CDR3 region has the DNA TGTGCCAGCTCACCCGCGGGCCAGATAGGAAACGAGCAGTACTTC. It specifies CASSPAGQIGNEQYF.